This is a list of T cell receptor beta chains from one sample in a study of CXCR3-negative and CXCR3-positive naive CD8 T cells. Reprocessing the 5' RACE reads, TCRdb reports a single entry for every CDR3 protein and omits DNA. Its table records under 45,000 distinct CDR3 sequences. Sequenced material: memory CD8+ T cells from blood. Every receptor here comes from a human donor in good health. Some clones in this sample may be carry-over from other donors' samples. The CDR3 runs from the conserved cysteine through the conserved F or W. Size is omitted from some rows. Given values are once, few, many or a class for expanded clones.

j_call: TRBJ2-7; clone_size: NA; v_call: TRBV29-1; cdr3_aa: CSVEDPTYEQYF
j_call: TRBJ1-1; clone_size: NA; v_call: TRBV4-3; cdr3_aa: CASSQDRAAITEAFF
j_call: TRBJ2-4; clone_size: NA; v_call: TRBV14; cdr3_aa: CASSQSMTVAKNIQYF
j_call: TRBJ2-3; clone_size: NA; v_call: TRBV7-8; cdr3_aa: CASSFKRVGLTDTQYF
j_call: TRBJ2-3; clone_size: medium-sized; v_call: TRBV12-3/TRBV12-4; cdr3_aa: CASTPLGGAGATDTQYF
j_call: TRBJ2-3; clone_size: NA; v_call: TRBV28; cdr3_aa: CASSLRETGLLRTDTQYF
j_call: TRBJ2-2; clone_size: medium-sized; v_call: TRBV6-4; cdr3_aa: CASSLSQGDTGELFF
j_call: TRBJ1-5; clone_size: NA; v_call: TRBV28; cdr3_aa: CAHSTAGYEVRPQHF
j_call: TRBJ2-7; clone_size: NA; v_call: TRBV20-1; cdr3_aa: CSALNRDNYEQYF
j_call: TRBJ1-5; clone_size: NA; v_call: TRBV12-3/TRBV12-4; cdr3_aa: CASSLPDRSNQPQHF
j_call: TRBJ1-2; clone_size: NA; v_call: TRBV29-1; cdr3_aa: CSVKGSSSPGYTF
j_call: TRBJ2-2; clone_size: NA; v_call: TRBV29-1; cdr3_aa: CSIYRGVGSGELFF
j_call: TRBJ2-7; clone_size: NA; v_call: TRBV11-2; cdr3_aa: CASSPEGLRAYEQYF
j_call: TRBJ2-1; clone_size: NA; v_call: TRBV7-9; cdr3_aa: CASSRQVAYNEQFF
j_call: TRBJ2-7; clone_size: NA; v_call: TRBV5-1; cdr3_aa: CASSLRGGYHEQYF
j_call: TRBJ2-1; clone_size: NA; v_call: TRBV28; cdr3_aa: CASSLRKDEQFF
j_call: TRBJ2-1; clone_size: NA; v_call: TRBV2; cdr3_aa: CASSVGGRHNEQFF
j_call: TRBJ2-1; clone_size: NA; v_call: TRBV2; cdr3_aa: CASSASGYNEQFF
j_call: TRBJ1-2; clone_size: NA; v_call: TRBV20-1; cdr3_aa: CSARVGQGSDYGYTF
j_call: TRBJ1-2; clone_size: NA; v_call: TRBV15; cdr3_aa: CATSRADRGYGYTF
j_call: TRBJ1-4; clone_size: NA; v_call: TRBV28; cdr3_aa: CASSFGQEPSF
j_call: TRBJ2-1; clone_size: NA; v_call: TRBV3-1; cdr3_aa: CASSRIRLAAYNEQFF
j_call: TRBJ2-1; clone_size: NA; v_call: TRBV11-3; cdr3_aa: CASSFSISSYNEQFF
j_call: TRBJ2-1; clone_size: medium-sized; v_call: TRBV6-4; cdr3_aa: CASSDSFYNEQFF
j_call: TRBJ2-7; clone_size: NA; v_call: TRBV13; cdr3_aa: CASSLGPRGTYEQYF
j_call: TRBJ2-1; clone_size: NA; v_call: TRBV12-3/TRBV12-4; cdr3_aa: CASIPSGDYHNEQFF
j_call: TRBJ2-3; clone_size: medium-sized; v_call: TRBV4-2; cdr3_aa: CASSGTSDTDTQYF
j_call: TRBJ2-7; clone_size: NA; v_call: TRBV15; cdr3_aa: CATSNPTAGTSYEQYF
j_call: TRBJ1-2; clone_size: NA; v_call: TRBV19; cdr3_aa: CASSTSLFRGFDGYTF
j_call: TRBJ2-3; clone_size: NA; v_call: TRBV6-4; cdr3_aa: CASSESGGARADTQYF
j_call: TRBJ2-7; clone_size: NA; v_call: TRBV7-8; cdr3_aa: CASSQTWGEQYF
j_call: TRBJ2-5; clone_size: NA; v_call: TRBV4-3; cdr3_aa: CASSQLAGVQETEYF
j_call: TRBJ2-7; clone_size: NA; v_call: TRBV7-2; cdr3_aa: CASSLHPWDASGEQYF
j_call: TRBJ1-1; clone_size: NA; v_call: TRBV20-1; cdr3_aa: CSAQMGVGRIGGTEAFF
j_call: TRBJ1-5; clone_size: NA; v_call: TRBV20-1; cdr3_aa: CSAHTGASGNQPQHF
j_call: TRBJ1-2; clone_size: NA; v_call: TRBV21-1; cdr3_aa: CASSKEGEENRWNYTF
j_call: TRBJ2-1; clone_size: NA; v_call: TRBV6-2/TRBV6-3; cdr3_aa: CASSYRTGLSSYNEQFF
j_call: TRBJ1-2; clone_size: NA; v_call: TRBV16; cdr3_aa: CASSQVHYGQTNYGYTF
j_call: TRBJ2-2; clone_size: NA; v_call: TRBV4-3; cdr3_aa: CASSHMRGTGELFF
j_call: TRBJ2-7; clone_size: NA; v_call: TRBV28; cdr3_aa: CASTSPPRSYEQYF
j_call: TRBJ2-5; clone_size: NA; v_call: TRBV28; cdr3_aa: CATQAGLDQETQYF
j_call: TRBJ2-1; clone_size: NA; v_call: TRBV4-3; cdr3_aa: CASSPGLGLAGNEQFF
j_call: TRBJ1-2; clone_size: NA; v_call: TRBV6-4; cdr3_aa: CASSKAGTGGDGYTF
j_call: TRBJ1-1; clone_size: NA; v_call: TRBV5-4; cdr3_aa: CASSLGGFAEAFF
j_call: TRBJ2-2; clone_size: NA; v_call: TRBV28; cdr3_aa: CASSLLQFGFTGELFF
j_call: TRBJ2-2; clone_size: NA; v_call: TRBV7-9; cdr3_aa: CASSHDRANTGELFF
j_call: TRBJ2-1; clone_size: NA; v_call: TRBV4-3; cdr3_aa: CASSQDGSRYNEQFF
j_call: TRBJ1-2; clone_size: NA; v_call: TRBV25-1; cdr3_aa: CASSEYEGPNYGYTF
j_call: TRBJ2-7; clone_size: NA; v_call: TRBV20-1; cdr3_aa: CSARPTRSYEQYF
j_call: TRBJ2-1; clone_size: NA; v_call: TRBV12-3/TRBV12-4; cdr3_aa: CASSAGGEQFF
j_call: TRBJ2-1; clone_size: NA; v_call: TRBV27; cdr3_aa: CATLFPRGRYNEQFF
j_call: TRBJ2-3; clone_size: NA; v_call: TRBV6-4; cdr3_aa: CASSDMAVSSTDTQYF
j_call: TRBJ2-4; clone_size: NA; v_call: TRBV9; cdr3_aa: CASSDSTGLSKNIQYF
j_call: TRBJ2-5; clone_size: NA; v_call: TRBV7-9; cdr3_aa: CASSSLLGQQETQYF
j_call: TRBJ2-1; clone_size: NA; v_call: TRBV20-1; cdr3_aa: CSATPRLAGEFYNEQFF
j_call: TRBJ1-1; clone_size: NA; v_call: TRBV6-2/TRBV6-3; cdr3_aa: CASSYQVVRNFEAFF
j_call: TRBJ2-3; clone_size: NA; v_call: TRBV4-1; cdr3_aa: CASSQGETGGGYTDTHYF
j_call: TRBJ2-5; clone_size: NA; v_call: TRBV4-1; cdr3_aa: CASSQGGWRIQETQYF
j_call: TRBJ2-1; clone_size: NA; v_call: TRBV24-1; cdr3_aa: CATSDTTDNEQFF